This T cell receptor beta chain came from a study of PD-1 blockade in classical Hodgkin lymphoma. Study in general: Once every 2 weeks, patients received intravenous nivolumab at 3 mg/kg.

On this clone itself: Its antigen is currently unknown.

All patients experienced relapse after autologous stem cell transplantation, and brentuximab vedotin exposure was variable. Germline V gene data show CDR1 as SGHDN and CDR2 as FVKESK. The CDR3 loop spans 14 amino acids. V was clipped by 2 bases and J by 7 bases, with 15 bases between them. Data came from immunoSEQ multiplex PCR; TCRdb stores just in-frame clones and leaves some out. The table has about 58,000 clones, 80% to 95% seen once. Study observations and caveats: Among the patients, those starting nivolumab under 1 year after ASCT were excluded. Partial responders and progressors had significantly lower baseline TCR diversity.

The rearrangement uses TRBV14 and TRBJ2-7, with D perhaps matching TRBD2 (5 bases). The clonotype comes from a human donor with classical Hodgkin lymphoma. The source material was peripheral blood mononuclear cells (PBMCs), sampled before the second cycle of nivolumab. CDR3 sequence reads: CASSQWEGRREQYF. CDR3 in DNA: TGTGCCAGCAGCCAATGGGAAGGCCGGAGGGAGCAGTACTTC.